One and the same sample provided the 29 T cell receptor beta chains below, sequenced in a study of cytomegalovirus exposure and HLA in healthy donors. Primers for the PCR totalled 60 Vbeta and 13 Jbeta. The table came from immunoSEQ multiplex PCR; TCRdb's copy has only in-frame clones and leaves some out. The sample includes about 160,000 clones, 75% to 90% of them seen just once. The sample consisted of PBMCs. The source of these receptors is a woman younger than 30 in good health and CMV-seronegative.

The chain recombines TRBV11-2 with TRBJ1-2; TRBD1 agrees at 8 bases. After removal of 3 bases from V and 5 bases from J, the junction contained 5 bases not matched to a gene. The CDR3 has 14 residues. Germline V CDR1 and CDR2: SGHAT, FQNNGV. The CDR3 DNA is TGTGCCAGCAGCTTTCTCCAGGGGGCTTATGGCTACACCTTC. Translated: CASSFLQGAYGYTF.

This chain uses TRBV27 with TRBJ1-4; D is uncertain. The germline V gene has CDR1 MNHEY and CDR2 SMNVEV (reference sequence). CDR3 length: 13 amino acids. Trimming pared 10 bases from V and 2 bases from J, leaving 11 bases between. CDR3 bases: TGTGCCACCATACAAACGACTAATGAAAAACTGTTTTTT. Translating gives CATIQTTNEKLFF.

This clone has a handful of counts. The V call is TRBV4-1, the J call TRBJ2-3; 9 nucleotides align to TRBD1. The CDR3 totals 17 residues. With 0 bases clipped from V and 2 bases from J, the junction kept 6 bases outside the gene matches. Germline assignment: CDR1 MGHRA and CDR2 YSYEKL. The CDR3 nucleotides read TGCGCCAGCAGCCAAGACCCCGGACAGGGGCTCACAGATACGCAGTATTTT. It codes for CASSQDPGQGLTDTQYF.

The CDR3 DNA reads TGCGCCAGCAGTGAGCGGGCGATAGCGCCCTACAATGAGCAGTTCTTC. As protein: CASSERAIAPYNEQFF. This chain connects TRBV10-1 to TRBJ2-1, with D perhaps TRBD2 (5 bases). Trimming removed 2 bases from V and 2 bases from J, with 13 bases in between. In germline, CDR1 is WNHNN, CDR2 SYGVQD (reference sequence). The CDR3 is made up of 16 amino acids.

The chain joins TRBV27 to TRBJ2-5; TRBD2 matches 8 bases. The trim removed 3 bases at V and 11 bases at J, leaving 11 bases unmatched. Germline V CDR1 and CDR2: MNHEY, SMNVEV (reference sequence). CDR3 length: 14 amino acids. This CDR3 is CASSFGAGVGEQYF. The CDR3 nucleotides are TGTGCCAGCAGTTTTGGAGCGGGGGTTGGAGAGCAGTACTTC.

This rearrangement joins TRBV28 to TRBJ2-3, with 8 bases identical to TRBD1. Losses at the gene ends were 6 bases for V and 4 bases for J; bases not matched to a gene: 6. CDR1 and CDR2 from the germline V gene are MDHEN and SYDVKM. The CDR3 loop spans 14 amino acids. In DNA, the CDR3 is TGTGCCAGCAGCCGACAGGGGCGACCAGATACGCAGTATTTT. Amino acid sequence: CASSRQGRPDTQYF.

DNA for the CDR3: TGTGCCAGCAGTGAAGCGCGAGGAGGGAGTCTCGAGCAGTACTTC. Encoded protein: CASSEARGGSLEQYF. The V call is TRBV6-1, the J call TRBJ2-7, with a weak D call TRBD2 (6 bases). The CDR3 sequence is 15 residues long. V was shortened by 0 bases and J by 6 bases, with 15 bases between the two germline ends. The germline gives CDR1 MNHNS, CDR2 SASEGT.

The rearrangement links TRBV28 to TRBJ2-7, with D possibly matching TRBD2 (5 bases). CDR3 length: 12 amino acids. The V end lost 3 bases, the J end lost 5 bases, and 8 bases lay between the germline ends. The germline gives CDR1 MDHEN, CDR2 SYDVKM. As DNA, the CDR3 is TGTGCCAGCAGTTTTACTAGACACGAGCAGTACTTC. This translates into CASSFTRHEQYF.

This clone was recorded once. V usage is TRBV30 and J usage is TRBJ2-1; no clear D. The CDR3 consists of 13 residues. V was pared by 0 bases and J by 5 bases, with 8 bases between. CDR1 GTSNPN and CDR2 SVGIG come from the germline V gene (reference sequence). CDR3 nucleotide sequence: TGTGCCTGGAGTGTATCTCAGAACAATGAGCAGTTCTTC. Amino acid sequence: CAWSVSQNNEQFF.

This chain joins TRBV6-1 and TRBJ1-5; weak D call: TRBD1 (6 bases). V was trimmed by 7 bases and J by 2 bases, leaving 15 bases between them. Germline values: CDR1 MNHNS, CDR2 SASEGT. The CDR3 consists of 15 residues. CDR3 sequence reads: CASTKNRERNQPQHF. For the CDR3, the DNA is TGTGCCAGCACTAAAAACAGGGAACGCAATCAGCCCCAGCATTTT.

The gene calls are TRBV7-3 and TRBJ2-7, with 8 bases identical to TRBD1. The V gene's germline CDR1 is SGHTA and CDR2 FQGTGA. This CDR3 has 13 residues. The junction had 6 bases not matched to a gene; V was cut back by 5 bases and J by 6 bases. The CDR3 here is CASSPWTGSEQYF. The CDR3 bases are TGTGCCAGCAGCCCCTGGACAGGGTCCGAGCAGTACTTC. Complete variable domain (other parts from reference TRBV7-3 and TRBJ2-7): GAGVSQTPSNKVTEKGKYVELRCDPISGHTALYWYRQSLGQGPEFLIYFQGTGAADDSGLPNDRFFAVRPEGSVSTLKIQRTERGDSAVYLCASSPWTGSEQYFGPGTRLTVT.

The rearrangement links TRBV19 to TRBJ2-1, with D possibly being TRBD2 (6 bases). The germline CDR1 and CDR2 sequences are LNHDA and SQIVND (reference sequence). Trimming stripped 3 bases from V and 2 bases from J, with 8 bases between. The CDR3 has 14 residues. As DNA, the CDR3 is TGTGCCAGTAGTATCGGCGGGACCTACAATGAGCAGTTCTTC. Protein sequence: CASSIGGTYNEQFF.

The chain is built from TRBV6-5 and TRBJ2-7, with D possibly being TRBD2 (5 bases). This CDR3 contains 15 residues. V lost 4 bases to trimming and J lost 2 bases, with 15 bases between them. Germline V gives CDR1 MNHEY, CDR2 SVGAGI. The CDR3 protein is CASSFGRGVPYEQYF. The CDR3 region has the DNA TGTGCCAGCAGTTTTGGACGGGGAGTTCCCTACGAGCAGTACTTC.

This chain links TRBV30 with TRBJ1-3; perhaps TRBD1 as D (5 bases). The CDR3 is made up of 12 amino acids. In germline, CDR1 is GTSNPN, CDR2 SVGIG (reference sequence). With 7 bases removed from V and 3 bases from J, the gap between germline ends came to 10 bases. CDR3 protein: CASQGVGNTIYF. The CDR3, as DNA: TGTGCCTCCCAAGGGGTTGGAAACACCATATATTTT. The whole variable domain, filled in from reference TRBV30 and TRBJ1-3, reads SQTIHQWPATLVQPVGSPLSLECTVEGTSNPNLYWYRQAAGRGLQLLFYSVGIGQISSEVPQNLSASRPQDRQFILSSKKLLLSDSGFYLCASQGVGNTIYFGEGSWLTVV.

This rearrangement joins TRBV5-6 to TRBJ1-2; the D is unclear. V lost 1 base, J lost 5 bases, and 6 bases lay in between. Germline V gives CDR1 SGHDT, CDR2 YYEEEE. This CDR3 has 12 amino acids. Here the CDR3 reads CASSLREYGYTF. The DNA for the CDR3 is TGTGCCAGCAGCTTGAGGGAGTATGGCTACACCTTC.

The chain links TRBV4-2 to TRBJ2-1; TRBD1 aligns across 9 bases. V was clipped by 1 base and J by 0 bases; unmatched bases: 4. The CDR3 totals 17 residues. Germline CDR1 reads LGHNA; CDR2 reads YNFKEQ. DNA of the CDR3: TGTGCCAGCAGCCAAGGGGCGACAGGGGGCTCCTACAATGAGCAGTTCTTC. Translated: CASSQGATGGSYNEQFF.

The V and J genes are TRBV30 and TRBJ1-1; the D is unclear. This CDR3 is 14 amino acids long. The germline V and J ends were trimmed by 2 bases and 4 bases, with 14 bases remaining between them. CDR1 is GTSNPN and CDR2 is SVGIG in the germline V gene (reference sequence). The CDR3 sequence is CAWSMTILLTEAFF. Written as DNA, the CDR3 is TGTGCCTGGAGTATGACTATACTTCTCACTGAAGCTTTCTTT. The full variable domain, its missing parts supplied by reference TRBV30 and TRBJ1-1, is SQTIHQWPATLVQPVGSPLSLECTVEGTSNPNLYWYRQAAGRGLQLLFYSVGIGQISSEVPQNLSASRPQDRQFILSSKKLLLSDSGFYLCAWSMTILLTEAFFGQGTRLTVV.

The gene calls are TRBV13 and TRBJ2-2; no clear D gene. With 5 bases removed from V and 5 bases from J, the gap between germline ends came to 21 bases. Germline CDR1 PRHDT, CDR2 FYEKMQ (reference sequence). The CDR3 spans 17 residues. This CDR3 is CASSPRPVQIRTGELFF. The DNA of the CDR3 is TGTGCCAGCAGCCCCAGGCCAGTTCAGATTCGGACCGGGGAGCTGTTTTTT.

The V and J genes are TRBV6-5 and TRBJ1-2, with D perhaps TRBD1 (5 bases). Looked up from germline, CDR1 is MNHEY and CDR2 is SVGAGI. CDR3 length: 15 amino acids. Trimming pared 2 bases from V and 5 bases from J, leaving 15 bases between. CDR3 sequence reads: CASSYPSGGEYGYTF. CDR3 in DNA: TGTGCCAGCAGTTACCCTAGTGGGGGGGAATATGGCTACACCTTC.

The CDR3 reads CASSLVGALTGELFF. CDR3 sequence (DNA): TGTGCCAGCAGCTTAGTGGGGGCATTAACCGGGGAGCTGTTTTTT. The J gene is TRBJ2-2, the V gene TRBV7-2, with D tentatively TRBD1 (6 bases). The V end lost 1 base, the J end lost 5 bases, and 11 bases lay between the germline ends. This CDR3 contains 15 residues. Germline V gene sequence: CDR1 SGHTA, CDR2 FQGNSA.

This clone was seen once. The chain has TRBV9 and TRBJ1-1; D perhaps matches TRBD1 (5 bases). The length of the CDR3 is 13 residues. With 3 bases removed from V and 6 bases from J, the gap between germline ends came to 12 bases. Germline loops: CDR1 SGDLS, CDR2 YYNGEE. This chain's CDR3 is CASSAYAGAEAFF. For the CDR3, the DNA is TGTGCCAGCAGCGCCTATGCGGGGGCTGAAGCTTTCTTT. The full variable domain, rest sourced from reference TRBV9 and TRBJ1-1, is DSGVTQTPKHLITATGQRVTLRCSPRSGDLSVYWYQQSLDQGLQFLIQYYNGEERAKGNILERFSAQQFPDLHSELNLSSLELGDSALYFCASSAYAGAEAFFGQGTRLTVV.

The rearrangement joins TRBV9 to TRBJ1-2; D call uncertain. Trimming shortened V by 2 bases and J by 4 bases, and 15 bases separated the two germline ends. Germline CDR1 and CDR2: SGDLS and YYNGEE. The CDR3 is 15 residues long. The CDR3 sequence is CASSVSDSVLYGYTF. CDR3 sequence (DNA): TGTGCCAGCAGCGTTTCCGACTCCGTACTCTATGGCTACACCTTC.

In nucleotides, the CDR3 is TGTGCCAGCAGTCAAAAAGGGGATGAGCAGTTCTTC. Translation: CASSQKGDEQFF. This chain uses TRBV27 with TRBJ2-1; D may be TRBD1 (5 bases). This CDR3 spans 12 amino acids. Trimming pared 5 bases from V and 8 bases from J, leaving 10 bases between. Germline CDR1 and CDR2: MNHEY and SMNVEV (reference sequence).

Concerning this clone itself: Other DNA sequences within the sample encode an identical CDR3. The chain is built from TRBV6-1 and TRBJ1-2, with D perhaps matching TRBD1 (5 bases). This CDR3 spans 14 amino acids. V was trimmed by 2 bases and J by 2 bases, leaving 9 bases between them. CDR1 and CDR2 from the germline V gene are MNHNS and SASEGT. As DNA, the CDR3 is TGTGCCAGCAGTGAATCGGGGGGAAACTATGGCTACACCTTC. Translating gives CASSESGGNYGYTF.

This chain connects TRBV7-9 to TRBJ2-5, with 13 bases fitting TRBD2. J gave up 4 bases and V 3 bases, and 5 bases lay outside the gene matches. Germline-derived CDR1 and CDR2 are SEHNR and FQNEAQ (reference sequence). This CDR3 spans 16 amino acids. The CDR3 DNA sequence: TGTGCCAGCAGCTTTTCACGGACTAGCGGGGGAGAGACCCAGTACTTC. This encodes CASSFSRTSGGETQYF.

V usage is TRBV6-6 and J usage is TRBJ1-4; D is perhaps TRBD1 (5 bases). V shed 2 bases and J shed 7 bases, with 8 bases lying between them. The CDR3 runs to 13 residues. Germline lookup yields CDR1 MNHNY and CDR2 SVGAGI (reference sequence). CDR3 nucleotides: TGTGCCAGCAGTTACGGGGGGTTTGAAAAACTGTTTTTT. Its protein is CASSYGGFEKLFF.

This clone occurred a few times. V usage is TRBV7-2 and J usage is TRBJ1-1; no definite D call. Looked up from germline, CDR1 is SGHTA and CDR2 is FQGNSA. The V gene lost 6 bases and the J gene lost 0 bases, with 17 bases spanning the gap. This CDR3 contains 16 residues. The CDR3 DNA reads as TGTGCCAGCAGTACTTATAAACGGAGCATGAACACTGAAGCTTTCTTT. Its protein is CASSTYKRSMNTEAFF.

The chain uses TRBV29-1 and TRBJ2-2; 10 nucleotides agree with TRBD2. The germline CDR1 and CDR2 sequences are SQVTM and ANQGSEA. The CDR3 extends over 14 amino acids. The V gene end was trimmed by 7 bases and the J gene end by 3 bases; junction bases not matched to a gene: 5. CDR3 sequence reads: CSGAGGSYTGELFF. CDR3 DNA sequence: TGCAGCGGAGCGGGGGGGTCATACACCGGGGAGCTGTTTTTT.

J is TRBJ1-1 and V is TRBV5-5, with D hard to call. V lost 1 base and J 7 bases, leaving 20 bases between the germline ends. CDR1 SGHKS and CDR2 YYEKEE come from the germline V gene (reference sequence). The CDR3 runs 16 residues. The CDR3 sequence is CASSLMGSYMNGEAFF. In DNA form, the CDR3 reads TGTGCCAGCAGCTTGATGGGCAGCTACATGAACGGTGAAGCTTTCTTT.